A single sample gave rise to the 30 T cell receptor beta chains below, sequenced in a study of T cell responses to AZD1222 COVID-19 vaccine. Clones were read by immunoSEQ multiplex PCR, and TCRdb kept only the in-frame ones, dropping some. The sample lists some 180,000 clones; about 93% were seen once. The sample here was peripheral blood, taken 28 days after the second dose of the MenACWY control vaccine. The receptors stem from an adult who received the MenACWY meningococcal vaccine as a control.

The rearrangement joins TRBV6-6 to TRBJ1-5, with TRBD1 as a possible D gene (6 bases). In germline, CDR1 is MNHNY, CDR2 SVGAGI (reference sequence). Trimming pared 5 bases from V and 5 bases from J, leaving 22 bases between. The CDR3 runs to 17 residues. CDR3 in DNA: TGTGCCAGCAGTCCCCCCCGCGGGGGGGCTAGGGATCAGCCCCAGCATTTT. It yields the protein CASSPPRGGARDQPQHF.

The CDR3 DNA sequence: TGTGCCAGCAGCTTTTATGAGGGGGCGGGCGGGGAGCTGTTTTTT. This gives the protein CASSFYEGAGGELFF. This chain joins TRBV11-2 and TRBJ2-2, with 7 positions matching TRBD1. Germline CDR1 reads SGHAT; CDR2 reads FQNNGV. The CDR3 extends over 15 amino acids. With 3 bases clipped from V and 7 bases from J, the junction kept 8 bases outside the gene matches.

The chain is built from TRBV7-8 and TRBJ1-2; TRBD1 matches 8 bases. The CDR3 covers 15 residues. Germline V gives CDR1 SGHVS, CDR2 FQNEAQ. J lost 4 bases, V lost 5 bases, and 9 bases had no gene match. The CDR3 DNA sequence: TGTGCCAGCAGCCACAAGGGAACAGGGGGCTATGGCTACACCTTC. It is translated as CASSHKGTGGYGYTF.

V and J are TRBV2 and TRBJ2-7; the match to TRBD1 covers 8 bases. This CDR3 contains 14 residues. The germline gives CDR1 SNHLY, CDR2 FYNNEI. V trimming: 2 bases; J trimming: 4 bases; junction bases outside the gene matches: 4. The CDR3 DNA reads TGTGCCAGCAGTGAACGGACAGGGCCGTACGAGCAGTACTTC. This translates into CASSERTGPYEQYF.

CDR3 coding DNA: TGCGCCAGCAGTGAGCGCCTAGCGGGGGGGGTTACCGGGGAGCTGTTTTTT. Its protein is CASSERLAGGVTGELFF. The gene calls are TRBV10-1 and TRBJ2-2, with 12 bases identical to TRBD2. The V and J ends lost 2 bases and 5 bases, in that order; junction bases with no gene match: 6. The V gene's germline CDR1 is WNHNN and CDR2 SYGVQD (reference sequence). This CDR3 comprises 17 residues.

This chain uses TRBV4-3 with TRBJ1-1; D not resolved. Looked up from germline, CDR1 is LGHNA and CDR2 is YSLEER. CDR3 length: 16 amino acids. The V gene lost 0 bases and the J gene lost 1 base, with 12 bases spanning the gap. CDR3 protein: CASSQEWGQSNTEAFF. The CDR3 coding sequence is TGCGCCAGCAGCCAAGAGTGGGGTCAGTCGAACACTGAAGCTTTCTTT.

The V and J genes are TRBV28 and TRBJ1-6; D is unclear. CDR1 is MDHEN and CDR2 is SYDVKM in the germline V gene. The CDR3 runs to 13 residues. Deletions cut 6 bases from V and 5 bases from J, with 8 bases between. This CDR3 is CASRPLNNSPLHF. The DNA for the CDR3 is TGTGCCAGCAGACCTCTCAATAATTCACCCCTCCACTTT.

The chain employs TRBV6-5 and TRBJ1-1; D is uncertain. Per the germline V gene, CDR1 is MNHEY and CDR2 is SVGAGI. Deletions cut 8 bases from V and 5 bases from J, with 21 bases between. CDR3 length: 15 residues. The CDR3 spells CASVGGGTVGTEAFF. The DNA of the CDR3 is TGTGCCAGCGTGGGAGGAGGCACGGTGGGGACTGAAGCTTTCTTT.

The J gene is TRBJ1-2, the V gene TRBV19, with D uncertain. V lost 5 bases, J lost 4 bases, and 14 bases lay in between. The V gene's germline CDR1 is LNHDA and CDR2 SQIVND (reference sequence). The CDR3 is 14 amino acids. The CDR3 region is CASSSSTGSYGYTF. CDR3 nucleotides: TGTGCCAGTAGTTCGTCTACCGGGTCCTATGGCTACACCTTC.

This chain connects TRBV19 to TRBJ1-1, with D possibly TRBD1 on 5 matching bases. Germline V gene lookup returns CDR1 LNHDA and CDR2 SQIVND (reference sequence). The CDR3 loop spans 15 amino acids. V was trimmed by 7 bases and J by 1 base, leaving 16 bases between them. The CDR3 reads CASIPDNPANTEAFF. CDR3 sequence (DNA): TGTGCCAGTATCCCGGACAACCCAGCGAACACTGAAGCTTTCTTT.

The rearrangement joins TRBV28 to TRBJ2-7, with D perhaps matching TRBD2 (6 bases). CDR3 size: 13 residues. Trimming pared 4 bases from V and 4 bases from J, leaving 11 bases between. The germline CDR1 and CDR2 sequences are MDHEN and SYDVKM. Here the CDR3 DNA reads TGTGCCAGCAGTTGGGCAGGGAGGTACGAGCAGTACTTC. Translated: CASSWAGRYEQYF.

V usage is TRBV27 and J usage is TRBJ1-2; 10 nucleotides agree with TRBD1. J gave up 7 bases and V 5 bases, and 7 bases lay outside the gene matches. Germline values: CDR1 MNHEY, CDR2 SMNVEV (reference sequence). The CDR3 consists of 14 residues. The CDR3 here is CASSNRQGASGYTF. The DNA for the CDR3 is TGTGCCAGCAGTAACAGACAGGGGGCGAGTGGCTACACCTTC.

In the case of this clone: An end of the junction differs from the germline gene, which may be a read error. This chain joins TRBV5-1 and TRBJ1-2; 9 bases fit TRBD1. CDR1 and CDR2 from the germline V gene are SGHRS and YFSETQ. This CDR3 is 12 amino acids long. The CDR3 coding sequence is TGCGCCAGCAGCCAACAGGGGGCCGGGCATTTGTTC. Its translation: CASSQQGAGHLF.

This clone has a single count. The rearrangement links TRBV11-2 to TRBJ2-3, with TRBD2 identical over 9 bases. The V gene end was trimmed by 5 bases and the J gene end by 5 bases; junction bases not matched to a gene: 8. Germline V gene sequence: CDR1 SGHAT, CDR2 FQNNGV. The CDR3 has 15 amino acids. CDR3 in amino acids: CASSDSGGRGDTQYF. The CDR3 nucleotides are TGTGCCAGCAGCGATAGCGGGGGCAGGGGAGATACGCAGTATTTT.

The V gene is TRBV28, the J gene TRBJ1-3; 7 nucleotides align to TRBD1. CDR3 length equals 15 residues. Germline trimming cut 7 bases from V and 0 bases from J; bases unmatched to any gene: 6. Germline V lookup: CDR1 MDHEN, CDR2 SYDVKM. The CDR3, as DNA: TGTGCCAGCACTCCGGGACAGAGCTCTGGAAACACCATATATTTT. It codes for CASTPGQSSGNTIYF.

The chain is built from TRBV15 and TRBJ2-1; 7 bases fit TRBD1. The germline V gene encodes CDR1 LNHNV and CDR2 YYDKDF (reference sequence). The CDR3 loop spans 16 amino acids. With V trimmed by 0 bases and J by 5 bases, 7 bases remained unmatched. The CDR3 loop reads CATSRDLGDSHNEQFF. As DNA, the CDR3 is TGTGCCACCAGCAGAGATCTCGGGGACAGCCACAATGAGCAGTTCTTC. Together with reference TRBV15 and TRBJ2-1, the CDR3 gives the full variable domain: DAMVIQNPRYQVTQFGKPVTLSCSQTLNHNVMYWYQQKSSQAPKLLFHYYDKDFNNEADTPDNFQSRRPNTSFCFLDIRSPGLGDTAMYLCATSRDLGDSHNEQFFGPGTRLTVL.

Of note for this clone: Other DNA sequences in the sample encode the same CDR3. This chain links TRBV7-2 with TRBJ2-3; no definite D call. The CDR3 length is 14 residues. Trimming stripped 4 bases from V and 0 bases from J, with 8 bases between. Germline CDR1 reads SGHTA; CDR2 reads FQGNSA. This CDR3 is CASSYGGSTDTQYF. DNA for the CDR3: TGTGCCAGCAGCTACGGCGGCAGCACAGATACGCAGTATTTT.

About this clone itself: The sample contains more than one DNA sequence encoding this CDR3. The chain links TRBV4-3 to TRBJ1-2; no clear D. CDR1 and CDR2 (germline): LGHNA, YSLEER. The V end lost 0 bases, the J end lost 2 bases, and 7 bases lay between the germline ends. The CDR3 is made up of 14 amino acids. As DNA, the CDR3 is TGCGCCAGCAGCCAAGACCGGGGAAACTATGGCTACACCTTC. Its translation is CASSQDRGNYGYTF.

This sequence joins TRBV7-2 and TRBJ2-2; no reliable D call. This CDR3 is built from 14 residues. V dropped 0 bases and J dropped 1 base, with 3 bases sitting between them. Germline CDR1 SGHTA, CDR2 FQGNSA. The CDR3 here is CASSLARNTGELFF. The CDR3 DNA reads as TGTGCCAGCAGCTTAGCCCGGAACACCGGGGAGCTGTTTTTT.

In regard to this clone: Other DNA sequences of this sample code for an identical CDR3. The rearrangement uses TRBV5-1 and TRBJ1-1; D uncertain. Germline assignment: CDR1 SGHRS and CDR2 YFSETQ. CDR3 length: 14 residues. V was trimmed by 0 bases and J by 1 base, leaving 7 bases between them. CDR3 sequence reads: CASSLGAANTEAFF. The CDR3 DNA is TGCGCCAGCAGCTTGGGGGCCGCGAACACTGAAGCTTTCTTT.

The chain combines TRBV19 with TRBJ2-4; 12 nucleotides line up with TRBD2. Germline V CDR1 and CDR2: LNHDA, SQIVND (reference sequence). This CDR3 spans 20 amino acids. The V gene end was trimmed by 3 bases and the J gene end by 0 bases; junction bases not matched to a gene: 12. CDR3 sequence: CASSIRTSGEPNLAKNIQYF. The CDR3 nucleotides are TGTGCCAGTAGTATCCGGACTAGCGGGGAGCCAAATCTAGCCAAAAACATTCAGTACTTC.

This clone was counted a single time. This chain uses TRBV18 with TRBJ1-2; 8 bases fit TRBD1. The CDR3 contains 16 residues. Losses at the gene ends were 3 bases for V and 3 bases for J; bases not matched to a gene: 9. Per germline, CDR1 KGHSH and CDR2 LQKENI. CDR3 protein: CASSPTRTGRDYGYTF. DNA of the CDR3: TGTGCCAGCTCACCGACTAGGACAGGGAGAGACTATGGCTACACCTTC. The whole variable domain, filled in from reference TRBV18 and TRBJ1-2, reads NAGVMQNPRHLVRRRGQEARLRCSPMKGHSHVYWYRQLPEEGLKFMVYLQKENIIDESGMPKERFSAEFPKEGPSILRIQQVVRGDSAAYFCASSPTRTGRDYGYTFGSGTRLTVV.

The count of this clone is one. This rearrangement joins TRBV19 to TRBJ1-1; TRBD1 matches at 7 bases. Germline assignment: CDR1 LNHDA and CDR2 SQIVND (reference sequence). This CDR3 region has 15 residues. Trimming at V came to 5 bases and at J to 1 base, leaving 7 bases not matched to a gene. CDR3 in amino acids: CASSPQGGTNTEAFF. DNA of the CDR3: TGTGCCAGTAGTCCCCAGGGGGGAACGAACACTGAAGCTTTCTTT.

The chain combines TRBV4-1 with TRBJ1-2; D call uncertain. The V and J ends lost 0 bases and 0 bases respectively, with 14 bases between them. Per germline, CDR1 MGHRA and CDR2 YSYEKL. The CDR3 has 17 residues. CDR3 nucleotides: TGCGCCAGCAGCCAAGAACCGGGCGAAAAAGCTAACTATGGCTACACCTTC. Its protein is CASSQEPGEKANYGYTF.

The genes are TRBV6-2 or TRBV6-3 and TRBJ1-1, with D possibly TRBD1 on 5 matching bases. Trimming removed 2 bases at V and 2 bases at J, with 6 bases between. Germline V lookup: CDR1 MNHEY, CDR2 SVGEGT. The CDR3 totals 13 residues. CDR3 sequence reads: CASSYGGNTEAFF. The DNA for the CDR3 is TGTGCCAGCAGTTACGGGGGTAACACTGAAGCTTTCTTT.

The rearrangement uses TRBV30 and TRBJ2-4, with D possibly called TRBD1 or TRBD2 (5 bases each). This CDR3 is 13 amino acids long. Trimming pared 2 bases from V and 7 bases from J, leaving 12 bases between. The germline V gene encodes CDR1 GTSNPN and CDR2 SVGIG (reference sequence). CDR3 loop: CAWSFGDDNIQYF. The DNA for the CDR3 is TGTGCCTGGAGTTTTGGGGACGATAACATTCAGTACTTC.

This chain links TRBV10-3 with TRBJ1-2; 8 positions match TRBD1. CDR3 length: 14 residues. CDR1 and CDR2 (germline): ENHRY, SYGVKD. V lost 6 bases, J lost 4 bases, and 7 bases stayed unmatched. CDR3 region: CAISRGTGIYGYTF. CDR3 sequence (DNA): TGTGCCATCAGCCGTGGGACAGGTATCTATGGCTACACCTTC.

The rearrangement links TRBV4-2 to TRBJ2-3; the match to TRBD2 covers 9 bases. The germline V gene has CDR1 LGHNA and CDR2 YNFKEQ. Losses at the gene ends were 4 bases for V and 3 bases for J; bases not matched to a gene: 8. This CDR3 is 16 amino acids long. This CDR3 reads CASSPAGGGGTDTQYF. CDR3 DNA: TGTGCCAGCAGCCCTGCCGGCGGGGGGGGGACAGATACGCAGTATTTT.

CDR3: CASSSRVGDQPQHF. CDR3 sequence (DNA): TGTGCCAGCAGCTCCAGGGTCGGAGATCAGCCCCAGCATTTT. The chain couples TRBV3-1 (or the pseudogene TRBV3-2) to TRBJ1-5; weak D call: TRBD1 (5 bases). V was trimmed by 5 bases and J by 5 bases, leaving 13 bases between them. This CDR3 is built from 14 residues. Germline lookup yields CDR1 LGHDT and CDR2 YNNKEL (reference sequence).

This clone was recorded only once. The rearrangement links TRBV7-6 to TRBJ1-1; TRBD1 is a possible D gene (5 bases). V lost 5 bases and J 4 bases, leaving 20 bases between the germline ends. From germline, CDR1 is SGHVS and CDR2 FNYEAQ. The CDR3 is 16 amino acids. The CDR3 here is CASSHTLAGVSTEAFF. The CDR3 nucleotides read TGTGCCAGCAGCCACACGTTAGCGGGGGTAAGCACTGAAGCTTTCTTT.